These 18 T cell receptor beta chains were sequenced from one sample in a study of metastatic and nonmetastatic thyroid tumors. Patients were all untreated before their thyroid surgery. TCRdb re-called the PCR reads via MiXCR. This table holds 30,000 to 40,000 clones, 21% found once. The sample comprised tumor tissue. Every receptor here comes from a male donor with papillary thyroid cancer or a benign thyroid nodule (not recorded which). Some clones in this sample may be carry-over from other donors' samples.

V and J are TRBV11-3 and TRBJ2-2, with D tentatively TRBD1 or TRBD2 (5 bases each). Trimming removed 0 bases from V and 4 bases from J, with 9 bases in between. CDR1 is SGHNT, CDR2 YENEEA, per germline. The CDR3 spans 15 residues. Here the CDR3 reads CASSLDPGLTGELFF. The CDR3 region has the DNA TGTGCCAGCAGCTTAGATCCGGGGCTCACCGGGGAGCTGTTTTTT.

This clone appeared many times. This chain connects TRBV4-3 to TRBJ1-6; D possibly corresponds to TRBD1 (6 bases). The CDR3 contains 16 residues. CDR1 LGHNA and CDR2 YSLEER come from the germline V gene. V gave up 0 bases and J gave up 6 bases, with 12 bases separating them. The CDR3 nucleotides are TGCGCCAGCAGCCAAGACAGGGGAATCAGTAATTCACCCCTCCACTTT. Translating gives CASSQDRGISNSPLHF.

Judged by abundance, this clone is medium-sized. The chain combines TRBV20-1 with TRBJ2-3, with no clear D. In germline, CDR1 is DFQATT, CDR2 SNEGSKA (reference sequence). The V and J ends lost 1 base and 7 bases respectively, with 6 bases between them. The CDR3 covers 11 residues. CDR3 sequence reads: CSARGPNTQYF. For the CDR3, the DNA is TGCAGTGCTAGAGGACCTAATACGCAGTATTTT.

This clone was counted between two and nine times. A much larger clone is a single base away; this may be a read error. Other DNA sequences in the same sample also yield this CDR3. The rearrangement uses TRBV6-2 or TRBV6-3 and TRBJ2-2; D ambiguous. The CDR3 totals 13 residues. Germline V gene data show CDR1 as MNHEY and CDR2 as SVGEGT. CDR3: CASSYRYTRELFF. The CDR3, as DNA: TGCGCCAGCAGTTACCGGTACACCAGGGAGCTGTTTTTT.

This clone was detected ten times or more. The chain couples TRBV7-2 to TRBJ1-3; 7 bases fit TRBD1. Germline V gives CDR1 SGHTA, CDR2 FQGNSA. CDR3 length: 19 amino acids. The trim removed 0 bases at V and 6 bases at J, leaving 17 bases unmatched. CDR3: CASSLAPPRQGLQENTIYF. The CDR3 DNA is TGTGCCAGCAGCTTAGCTCCCCCCCGACAGGGACTACAGGAAAACACCATATATTTT.

This clone came up many times. The chain couples TRBV7-8 to TRBJ2-5, with 9 bases fitting TRBD1. The CDR3 is made up of 16 amino acids. CDR1 and CDR2 from the germline V gene are SGHVS and FQNEAQ. V dropped 0 bases and J dropped 2; count of bases not matched to a gene: 4. The CDR3, as DNA: TGTGCCAGCAGCTTAGCCGGGGACAGGGAACAAGAGACCCAGTACTTC. Amino acid sequence: CASSLAGDREQETQYF.

The table lists this clone with many counts. CDR3 DNA: TGTGCCAGCAGCTTACTAGCGCCCACGAACACCGGGGAGCTGTTTTTT. It encodes CASSLLAPTNTGELFF. The genes are TRBV7-6 and TRBJ2-2; weak D call: TRBD2 (6 bases). With 2 bases removed from V and 0 bases from J, the gap between germline ends came to 10 bases. This CDR3 contains 16 residues. Germline assignment: CDR1 SGHVS and CDR2 FNYEAQ.

V usage is TRBV11-2 and J usage is TRBJ2-7; 11 nucleotides match TRBD1. The CDR3 has 17 residues. V was clipped by 5 bases and J by 4 bases; unmatched bases: 13. Germline CDR1 and CDR2: SGHAT and FQNNGV. The CDR3 sequence: CASSNRRGTGGLYEQYF. The CDR3 DNA is TGTGCCAGCAGCAACCGCAGGGGGACAGGGGGATTATACGAGCAGTACTTC.

On this clone itself: Its ends do not fully match the called genes, so a read error is possible. The DNA of the CDR3 is TGTGCCATCAGTTACGTTTTACGAGCTTTCTTT. The encoded protein is CAISYVLRAFF. The gene calls are TRBV6-9 and TRBJ1-1; no firm D call. CDR1 is MNHGY, CDR2 SVAAGI, per germline. The CDR3 is made up of 11 amino acids.

This clone was detected many times. The V and J genes are TRBV6-6 and TRBJ2-3; D perhaps matches TRBD2 (6 bases). Germline CDR1 is MNHNY and CDR2 is SVGAGI (reference sequence). V lost 2 bases and J lost 5, with 8 bases in between. The CDR3 runs to 13 residues. The CDR3 reads CASSYRGGDTQYF. CDR3 in DNA: TGTGCCAGCAGTTACAGGGGAGGAGATACGCAGTATTTT.

Turning to this clone: Mismatch with germline at one junction end may stem from a read error. This chain links TRBV7-8 with TRBJ2-1; D not resolved. In germline, CDR1 is SGHVS, CDR2 FQNEAQ. This CDR3 contains 15 residues. CDR3 coding DNA: TGTGCCAGCATCTTATTCCCCAAACTGGTCAATGAGCAGTCCTTC. This encodes CASILFPKLVNEQSF.

This clone ranks as medium-sized (0.01 to 0.1%). The genes are TRBV12-3 or TRBV12-4 and TRBJ2-7; D is unclear. V lost 6 bases to trimming and J lost 6 bases, with 12 bases between them. CDR3 length: 12 residues. CDR3 DNA sequence: TGTGCCAGCAGCCGCATAGTCTCCGAGCAGTACTTC. Translated, it gives CASSRIVSEQYF.

The rearrangement joins TRBV7-9 to TRBJ2-7; D perhaps matches TRBD1 (5 bases). Germline CDR1 and CDR2: SEHNR and FQNEAQ (reference sequence). The CDR3 runs to 12 residues. With 8 bases removed from V and 1 base from J, the gap between germline ends came to 9 bases. For the CDR3, the DNA is TGTGCCAGCTCAGGGTCTTCCTACGAGCAGTACTTC. Amino acids: CASSGSSYEQYF.

Ten or more counts support this clone. This sequence joins TRBV7-9 and TRBJ1-5, with TRBD1 matching over 7 bases. The CDR3 is 13 residues long. J gave up 11 bases and V 3 bases, and 7 bases lay outside the gene matches. Germline V lookup: CDR1 SEHNR, CDR2 FQNEAQ (reference sequence). The CDR3 nucleotides are TGTGCCAGCAGCTTGGGGGACAGTCCGACCCAGCATTTT. This translates into CASSLGDSPTQHF.

The chain joins TRBV20-1 to TRBJ2-7, with 16 bases identical to TRBD2. Trimming removed 4 bases from V and 0 bases from J; junction bases left unmatched: 3. Looked up from germline, CDR1 is DFQATT and CDR2 is SNEGSKA (reference sequence). This CDR3 is built from 16 residues. The CDR3 bases are TGCAGTGCTACCGGGACTAGCGGGAGGGCCTCCTACGAGCAGTACTTC. Its translation is CSATGTSGRASYEQYF.

The chain is built from TRBV27 and TRBJ1-1; D possibly corresponds to TRBD1 (6 bases). CDR1 and CDR2 (germline): MNHEY, SMNVEV (reference sequence). The V end was cut by 4 bases, the J end by 5 bases, with 32 bases between. The CDR3 consists of 20 residues. The CDR3 DNA is TGTGCCAGCAGTTCATATATAGGTGCGGGGGGATCCGGGGGCGGTACTGAAGCTTTCTTT. Translating gives CASSSYIGAGGSGGGTEAFF.

In this sample, this clone turned up many times. J is TRBJ2-7 and V is TRBV10-3; 13 bases fit TRBD2. The CDR3 sequence is 13 residues long. Germline V lookup: CDR1 ENHRY, CDR2 SYGVKD. Germline trimming cut 6 bases from V and 6 bases from J; bases unmatched to any gene: 2. The CDR3 DNA reads TGTGCCATCAGAGGGACTAGCGGGACCGAGCAGTACTTC. It is translated as CAIRGTSGTEQYF.

The sample holds a few counts of this clone. Here the CDR3 DNA reads TGTGCCAGCAGCCAACGGACTAGCGGGACCGGGGAGCTGTTTTTT. Amino acid sequence: CASSQRTSGTGELFF. J is TRBJ2-2 and V is TRBV6-1; 11 bases agree with TRBD2. V trimming: 6 bases; J trimming: 5 bases; junction bases outside the gene matches: 5. The length of the CDR3 is 15 residues. CDR1 and CDR2 (germline): MNHNS, SASEGT.